This T cell receptor (beta chain) was found in a study of regulatory T cells in long-lasting Graves disease. The time point: newly diagnosed GD, antithyroid drugs for less than 3 months. There was RNA extracted from PBMCs, and the TCR library was made from it. This clonotype came up many times. This CDR3 spans 14 amino acids. J was trimmed by 4 bases and V by 5 bases; bases with no gene match: 4. CDR1 is DFQATT, CDR2 SNEGSKA, per germline (reference sequence). Combining iRepertoire HTBI primers with Arm-PCR of CDR3 regions, the authors built TCR beta libraries. Via MiXCR, TCRdb re-called the multiplex PCR reads, giving one row per CDR3 protein. Of hundreds of thousands of distinct CDR3 sequences listed, 15% to 20% are singletons.

The TCR comes from a female donor with Graves disease. The sample was peripheral blood mononuclear cells (PBMCs), taken at new diagnosis, from a patient treated with antithyroid drugs. This chain joins TRBV20-1 and TRBJ2-2, with 10 bases fitting TRBD1. CDR3 sequence: CSALTGGSTGELFF. The CDR3, as DNA: TGCAGTGCTTTGACAGGGGGCAGCACCGGGGAGCTGTTTTTT.